The clone carrying this T cell receptor beta chain has at least ten counts. Its antigen is still unknown. TCRdb reanalysed the 5' RACE reads using MiXCR and keeps one entry per CDR3 protein. The sample lists 28,000 or so distinct CDR3 sequences, around 4.3% occurring once. The germline V gene encodes CDR1 DFQATT and CDR2 SNEGSKA (reference sequence). The germline V and J ends were trimmed by 0 bases and 2 bases, with 12 bases remaining between them. The CDR3 is made up of 15 amino acids. This sample was included in a study of T cells after yellow fever vaccination. The study, taken as a whole, reports: Weaker, the secondary response peaked sooner, at day 5 versus 15. Subsequent booster samples again held most clones from primary vaccination (96% CD4, about 90% CD8). Sorted repertoires could include abundant contaminating clonotypes from bulk cells.

This TCR was sampled from a man aged 25-45 years who received the YFV17D yellow fever vaccine. The V and J genes are TRBV20-1 and TRBJ2-3; D is unclear. The specimen comprised CD8+ T cells sorted from PBMCs, sampled 5 days after the yellow fever booster vaccination. The DNA of the CDR3 is TGCAGTGCTAGAGATGGGGTCGGCCTCACAGATACGCAGTATTTT. This gives the protein CSARDGVGLTDTQYF.